The clone carrying this TCR beta chain was seen a few times. The data derive from a study of blood T cell repertoires in COVID-19. Produced via immunoSEQ multiplex PCR; TCRdb's table is partial and in-frame only. The sample lists some 89,000 clones, 89% seen once, with roughly 2.3% in the top ten. The receptor's source is a man aged 45-65 years with acute or convalescent COVID-19. The specimen was peripheral blood.

The CDR3 nucleotides are TGCGCCAGCAGCTTCGGGAATGAGCAGTTCTTC. Protein: CASSFGNEQFF. The V gene is TRBV5-1, the J gene TRBJ2-1, with D unclear. Trimming stripped 2 bases from V and 7 bases from J, with 4 bases between. CDR1 and CDR2 from the germline V gene are SGHRS and YFSETQ. CDR3 length: 11 amino acids. The full variable domain, in which reference TRBV5-1 and TRBJ2-1 provide the parts outside the CDR3, is KAGVTQTPRYLIKTRGQQVTLSCSPISGHRSVSWYQQTPGQGLQFLFEYFSETQRNKGNFPGRFSGRQFSNSRSEMNVSTLELGDSALYLCASSFGNEQFFGPGTRLTVL.